Below are 27 T cell receptor beta chains sequenced from a single sample in a study of blood T cell repertoires in COVID-19. TCRdb's table, derived via immunoSEQ multiplex PCR, lists solely in-frame clones and lacks some. The profile shows 150,000 to 200,000 clones, around 87% of them singletons. What was sequenced was peripheral blood. The receptors originated from a man between 35 and 55 years old with active or convalescent COVID-19.

The chain joins TRBV20-1 to TRBJ1-2; 8 nucleotides align to TRBD1. J lost 7 bases, V lost 3 bases, and 10 bases had no gene match. The germline CDR1 and CDR2 sequences are DFQATT and SNEGSKA (reference sequence). The CDR3 totals 14 residues. The CDR3 loop is CSASLPGQVFGYTF. The CDR3 DNA reads TGCAGTGCTAGTCTCCCGGGACAGGTCTTTGGCTACACCTTC.

This rearrangement joins TRBV3-1 (or the pseudogene TRBV3-2) to TRBJ1-4; unclear D gene. The germline V and J ends were trimmed by 1 base and 9 bases, with 15 bases remaining between them. Germline V CDR1 and CDR2: LGHDT, YNNKEL (reference sequence). This CDR3 contains 15 residues. The CDR3 loop is CASSQAGGSDKKLFF. The DNA for the CDR3 is TGTGCCAGCAGCCAAGCGGGAGGCTCCGACAAAAAACTGTTTTTT.

CDR3 sequence: CASSLVGTGAPGTGELFF. The DNA for the CDR3 is TGTGCCAGCAGCTTAGTCGGGACAGGGGCCCCGGGAACCGGGGAGCTGTTTTTT. V and J are TRBV11-2 and TRBJ2-2, with 10 bases that match TRBD1. Trimming cost V 1 base and J 5 bases; bases outside gene matches: 10. Per germline, CDR1 SGHAT and CDR2 FQNNGV. The CDR3 covers 18 residues.

This chain connects TRBV5-6 to TRBJ2-1, with TRBD2 as a possible D gene (7 bases). The CDR3 has 15 amino acids. CDR1 and CDR2 from the germline V gene are SGHDT and YYEEEE. Trimming took off 6 bases at V and 8 bases at J, with 21 bases between the two ends. DNA for the CDR3: TGTGCCAGCACCTCCTGGGGGGGGCCCGGGGATGAGCAGTTCTTC. Its protein product is CASTSWGGPGDEQFF.

This rearrangement joins TRBV7-9 to TRBJ1-1, with 8 positions matching TRBD1. V shed 1 base and J 10 bases; nucleotides not matched to a gene: 8. Germline V CDR1 and CDR2: SEHNR, FQNEAQ (reference sequence). This CDR3 is 14 amino acids long. The CDR3 coding sequence is TGTGCCAGCAGCTTAGAATCGGGACAGGTAGGAGCTTTCTTT. Encoded protein: CASSLESGQVGAFF.

The CDR3 reads CATTPSMGREPATEAFF. In DNA form, the CDR3 reads TGTGCCACCACACCCTCGATGGGGCGAGAGCCGGCCACTGAAGCTTTCTTT. The chain links TRBV15 to TRBJ1-1; tentative D call: TRBD1 (5 bases). The CDR3 runs 17 residues. Trimming took off 7 bases at V and 4 bases at J, with 25 bases between the two ends. Per germline, CDR1 LNHNV and CDR2 YYDKDF (reference sequence).

V is TRBV27 and J is TRBJ1-1; 8 nucleotides match TRBD1. Unmatched junction bases numbered 6, after V lost 4 bases and J lost 8 bases. The germline CDR1 and CDR2 sequences are MNHEY and SMNVEV (reference sequence). CDR3 length: 13 residues. This CDR3 is CASSSMDREEAFF. The CDR3, as DNA: TGTGCCAGCAGTTCGATGGACAGGGAAGAAGCTTTCTTT.

The chain recombines TRBV4-2 with TRBJ2-1; tentatively, D is TRBD2 (5 bases). CDR1 and CDR2 from the germline V gene are LGHNA and YNFKEQ. V was pared by 0 bases and J by 8 bases, with 14 bases between. This CDR3 contains 15 residues. Here the CDR3 DNA reads TGTGCCAGCAGCCAAGAGCTTAGCGAGGGATATGAGCAGTTCTTC. Its translation is CASSQELSEGYEQFF.

J is TRBJ1-1 and V is TRBV6-5; a weak D match, TRBD1 (5 bases). V lost 0 bases to trimming and J lost 3 bases, with 14 bases between them. CDR3 length equals 16 residues. Germline values: CDR1 MNHEY, CDR2 SVGAGI. The CDR3 DNA reads TGTGCCAGCAGTTACTCGAGTTCTGGGGGGGACACTGAAGCTTTCTTT. This translates into CASSYSSSGGDTEAFF.

The chain has TRBV19 and TRBJ1-2, with TRBD1 matching over 10 bases. The germline V gene has CDR1 LNHDA and CDR2 SQIVND (reference sequence). The ends lost 5 bases at V and 7 bases at J; junction bases unmatched: 7. This CDR3 is built from 14 residues. Written as DNA, the CDR3 is TGTGCCAGTAGTTCGACAGGGGGCCGGCGTGGCTACACCTTC. Protein: CASSSTGGRRGYTF.

V gene TRBV10-2 combines with J gene TRBJ1-1; TRBD1 is a possible D gene (6 bases). Germline loops: CDR1 WSHSY, CDR2 SAAADI. The length of the CDR3 is 15 residues. Trimming took off 5 bases at V and 5 bases at J, with 18 bases between the two ends. DNA of the CDR3: TGCGCCAGCAGTAACATAGACAGGCCCGATACTGAAGCTTTCTTT. Protein sequence: CASSNIDRPDTEAFF.

This rearrangement joins TRBV28 to TRBJ2-1, with D unclear. V lost 2 bases and J lost 5, with 10 bases in between. The CDR3 is 14 residues long. CDR1 MDHEN and CDR2 SYDVKM come from the germline V gene. The CDR3 DNA follows: TGTGCCAGCAGTTTAGTCCAGGAAAACAATGAGCAGTTCTTC. Protein: CASSLVQENNEQFF. Supplemented by reference TRBV28 and TRBJ2-1, the full variable domain reads DVKVTQSSRYLVKRTGEKVFLECVQDMDHENMFWYRQDPGLGLRLIYFSYDVKMKEKGDIPEGYSVSREKKERFSLILESASTNQTSMYLCASSLVQENNEQFFGPGTRLTVL.

The V and J genes are TRBV7-9 and TRBJ2-5; the D gene is possibly TRBD2 (6 bases). V lost 2 bases and J 2 bases, leaving 18 bases between the germline ends. CDR3 length equals 17 residues. The germline V gene has CDR1 SEHNR and CDR2 FQNEAQ (reference sequence). CDR3 region: CASSLYVGGALQETQYF. DNA for the CDR3: TGTGCCAGCAGCTTATATGTAGGAGGGGCCCTTCAAGAGACCCAGTACTTC.

This sequence joins TRBV28 and TRBJ2-5; no firm D call. V dropped 2 bases and J dropped 3 bases, with 7 bases sitting between them. Germline-derived CDR1 and CDR2 are MDHEN and SYDVKM. The length of the CDR3 is 13 residues. CDR3 sequence: CASSLDREETQYF. The CDR3 DNA reads as TGTGCCAGCAGTTTAGATCGGGAAGAGACCCAGTACTTC.

This chain uses TRBV7-2 with TRBJ2-2, with TRBD1 as a possible D gene (6 bases). In germline, CDR1 is SGHTA, CDR2 FQGNSA. The V and J ends lost 3 bases and 5 bases respectively, with 7 bases between them. The length of the CDR3 is 13 residues. For the CDR3, the DNA is TGTGCCAGCAGCTTTAGGGGGACCGGGGAGCTGTTTTTT. Translating it yields CASSFRGTGELFF.

The gene calls are TRBV7-6 and TRBJ1-1, with 8 positions matching TRBD1. Per germline, CDR1 SGHVS and CDR2 FNYEAQ. The CDR3 covers 17 residues. Trimming cost V 3 bases and J 0 bases; bases outside gene matches: 9. The CDR3 DNA sequence: TGTGCCAGCAGCTTGGCCGGGACAGGATTAATGAACACTGAAGCTTTCTTT. Protein sequence: CASSLAGTGLMNTEAFF.

The chain recombines TRBV19 with TRBJ1-2; D not resolved. CDR1 and CDR2 from the germline V gene are LNHDA and SQIVND (reference sequence). V was clipped by 6 bases and J by 5 bases, with 16 bases between them. The CDR3 is 14 amino acids. CDR3 in amino acids: CASSPQTGIYGYTF. The CDR3, as DNA: TGTGCCAGTAGCCCTCAGACGGGAATTTATGGCTACACCTTC. The whole variable domain, filled in from reference TRBV19 and TRBJ1-2, reads DGGITQSPKYLFRKEGQNVTLSCEQNLNHDAMYWYRQDPGQGLRLIYYSQIVNDFQKGDIAEGYSVSREKKESFPLTVTSAQKNPTAFYLCASSPQTGIYGYTFGSGTRLTVV.

The count of this clone is one. The chain recombines TRBV10-3 with TRBJ2-2, with 8 nucleotides matching TRBD1. This CDR3 is 17 amino acids long. Germline V gene lookup returns CDR1 ENHRY and CDR2 SYGVKD. With V trimmed by 7 bases and J by 7 bases, 17 bases remained unmatched. CDR3 nucleotides: TGTGCCATCAACCCCCACTCCTGGCCAGGGGGCCTCGGGGAGCTGTTTTTT. Its protein product is CAINPHSWPGGLGELFF.

The chain recombines TRBV4-3 with TRBJ1-3, with D perhaps matching TRBD1 (6 bases). The CDR3 contains 17 residues. Germline V lookup: CDR1 LGHNA, CDR2 YSLEER. Deletions cut 0 bases from V and 3 bases from J, with 15 bases between. Here the CDR3 reads CASSQDLYRAFGNTIYF. CDR3 nucleotides: TGCGCCAGCAGCCAAGATTTGTACAGGGCATTTGGAAACACCATATATTTT.

The chain links TRBV18 to TRBJ2-7, with 10 bases lining up with TRBD2. Germline V gene sequence: CDR1 KGHSH, CDR2 LQKENI. This CDR3 has 17 amino acids. With V trimmed by 3 bases and J by 0 bases, 8 bases remained unmatched. CDR3 loop: CASSPPPGLASSYEQYF. The DNA of the CDR3 is TGTGCCAGCTCACCCCCCCCGGGACTAGCGAGCTCCTACGAGCAGTACTTC.

V is TRBV5-1 and J is TRBJ1-1, with TRBD1 matching over 7 bases. The V segment lost 4 bases and the J segment 0 bases; nucleotides outside the gene matches: 3. The CDR3 is 14 amino acids. The germline gives CDR1 SGHRS, CDR2 YFSETQ. The CDR3 DNA follows: TGCGCCAGCAGCGAGGACAGGATGAACACTGAAGCTTTCTTT. It encodes CASSEDRMNTEAFF.

The V and J genes are TRBV6-5 and TRBJ2-7, with D unclear. Germline V CDR1 and CDR2: MNHEY, SVGAGI. The CDR3 loop spans 14 amino acids. With 8 bases removed from V and 0 bases from J, the gap between germline ends came to 14 bases. In DNA form, the CDR3 reads TGTGCCAGCTTCGTCGGCGGCTCCTCCTACGAGCAGTACTTC. Protein: CASFVGGSSYEQYF.

This clone appeared a single time. The V gene is TRBV7-2, the J gene TRBJ1-6, with 9 bases fitting TRBD1. Germline V lookup: CDR1 SGHTA, CDR2 FQGNSA. The length of the CDR3 is 16 residues. V dropped 5 bases and J dropped 7; count of bases not matched to a gene: 9. The CDR3 spells CASSQRPGQGNSPLHF. As DNA, the CDR3 is TGTGCCAGCAGCCAACGACCGGGACAGGGCAATTCACCCCTCCACTTT.

The V gene is TRBV28, the J gene TRBJ2-7; 9 bases agree with TRBD2. Germline loops: CDR1 MDHEN, CDR2 SYDVKM. This CDR3 region has 15 residues. Trimming took 2 bases from V and 1 from J; bases not matched to a gene: 3. CDR3 loop: CASSLPSGVSYEQYF. The CDR3, as DNA: TGTGCCAGCAGTTTACCTAGCGGGGTATCCTACGAGCAGTACTTC. Full variable domain (outside the CDR3, taken from reference TRBV28 and TRBJ2-7): DVKVTQSSRYLVKRTGEKVFLECVQDMDHENMFWYRQDPGLGLRLIYFSYDVKMKEKGDIPEGYSVSREKKERFSLILESASTNQTSMYLCASSLPSGVSYEQYFGPGTRLTVT.

The chain is built from TRBV27 and TRBJ1-5, with D perhaps matching TRBD1 (6 bases). Germline CDR1 and CDR2: MNHEY and SMNVEV (reference sequence). The CDR3 has 14 amino acids. With 2 bases removed from V and 4 bases from J, the gap between germline ends came to 9 bases. The CDR3 here is CASSLQGPNQPQHF. In DNA, the CDR3 is TGTGCCAGCAGTTTACAGGGGCCTAATCAGCCCCAGCATTTT.

The chain employs TRBV5-6 and TRBJ1-4; 8 bases map to TRBD1. Germline-derived CDR1 and CDR2 are SGHDT and YYEEEE. The CDR3 extends over 15 amino acids. V lost 4 bases and J lost 6; bases outside the gene matches: 8. The CDR3 loop reads CASSTSTGEYEKLFF. In DNA, the CDR3 is TGTGCCAGCAGCACCTCGACAGGGGAATATGAAAAACTGTTTTTT.

The CDR3 region has the DNA TGTGCCAGCAGCAAGACGGGACAGCAGAAAAACATTCAGTACTTC. Protein sequence: CASSKTGQQKNIQYF. V is TRBV7-9 and J is TRBJ2-4; 7 bases map to TRBD1. Germline V lookup: CDR1 SEHNR, CDR2 FQNEAQ (reference sequence). Losses at the gene ends were 5 bases for V and 4 bases for J; bases not matched to a gene: 8. The length of the CDR3 is 15 residues.